This T cell receptor beta chain was observed in a study of human T cells and chemical hapten exposure. The CDR3 length is 16 residues. Germline-derived CDR1 and CDR2 are MNHEY and SVGEGT. Between the trimmed V and J ends, which lost 0 bases and 6 bases, there was a span of 15 bases. Only a few counts were recorded for this clonotype. Time point noted: pre-sensitization, week 0. Treatment in this sample: therapeutic diphenylcyclopropenone sensitization with weekly scalp DPC. Original processing methods: Sample-level TCR yields exhibited a median of approximately 96,000, with a range of 23,224 to 690,600. TCRdb re-called the RACE reads through MiXCR, storing one row per CDR3 protein. The V and J calls shown here were made by TCRdb, not taken from the authors' results. Counted here are approximately 260,000 distinct CDR3 sequences, about 8.1% occurring once; the ten biggest clones make up over 2%.

The sequencing used whole blood, collected in connection with sensitization to the hapten diphenylcyclopropenone (DPC). This sequence was found in a woman aged 40 to 50 with alopecia areata. Some clones in this sample may be carry-over from other donors' samples. This chain joins TRBV6-2 or TRBV6-3 and TRBJ1-5; D unclear. The CDR3 nucleotides read TGTGCCAGCAGTTACTCGACGCCTCTATCAGGTCAGCCCCAGCATTTT. Translation: CASSYSTPLSGQPQHF.